This TCR beta chain was sequenced during a study of CD8 T cells in ankylosing spondylitis (dated by TCRdb to the late 2010s). Context from the whole study: The study profiled T cell receptor beta repertoires in healthy donors and ankylosing spondylitis patients to find disease-linked TCR variants. The whole study cohort included under 140 healthy donors and 25 ankylosing spondylitis patients. Peripheral blood was sampled, and synovial fluid was also collected from ankylosing spondylitis patients.

Instrument on record: Illumina HiSeq 2500. TCR beta libraries were prepared by quantitative 5'-RACE with molecular barcodes. On the study's bioinformatics: A new computational method based on a probabilistic model of VDJ rearrangement was used to identify disease-linked TCR variants. TCRdb reprocessed the public reads (quality trimming at Q25 with fastp, clone calling with MiXCR) and kept in-frame beta chains. Each entry is one CDR3 protein sequence, shown with its most common DNA and genes. V and J calls and clone size were set by TCRdb, not the authors. Recorded for this sample are 310,000 or so distinct CDR3 sequences; around 20% of them occurred a single time. 7.8% of the sample is taken by the ten largest. A remark on this clonotype: There is no known antigen for this receptor. There are no base qualities to consult, and no much larger clone falls within one base.

Results the study describes overall, beyond this receptor: Blood from ankylosing spondylitis patients appeared to be characterized by a TCR beta motif made up of several highly homologous amino acid variants. A CD8+ phenotype was shown by the disease-linked clones, which were found at relatively low frequencies in peripheral blood. According to the report, matched synovial fluid samples from ankylosing spondylitis patients were significantly enriched for the disease-linked clones. Some motif variants had previously been reported in the synovial fluid and blood of reactive arthritis patients, which suggests shared mechanisms of disease initiation.

The source material was blood, either unsorted or a sorted T cell fraction (not recorded which). The TCR comes from a male donor with ankylosing spondylitis or in good health (not recorded which).

The CDR3 region reads CATSFGRGQETQYF. The DNA sequence follows: TGTGCCACCAGTTTCGGGAGAGGGCAAGAGACCCAGTACTTC. The rearrangement combines TRBV24-1 with TRBJ2-5, and perhaps TRBD2 as D gene, on 6 matching bases. V is clipped by 6 bases and J by 2 bases, and the sequence between their germline boundaries is 12 bases long. Spanning cysteine to phenylalanine, the CDR3 consists of 14 amino acids. The CDR3 DNA has 42 bases and is translated from base 1. CDR1 and CDR2 are read off the germline V gene as KGHDR and SFDVKD.